Below, 14 T cell receptor beta chains from the same sample are listed, as sequenced in a study of shared clonotypes between healthy human individuals. TCRdb keeps only in-frame clones here, not all; method: immunoSEQ multiplex PCR. The profile covers hundreds of thousands of clones, with around 75% appearing a single time and over 10% taken by the ten largest. The sequencing sample was made of PBMCs. The receptor set was obtained from a woman between 40 and 50 years old in good health. Some clones in this sample may be carry-over from other donors' samples.

This clone turned up a few times. The chain couples TRBV7-9 to TRBJ2-7, with D perhaps TRBD2 (5 bases). V lost 6 bases to trimming and J lost 5 bases, with 8 bases between them. Germline CDR1 SEHNR, CDR2 FQNEAQ (reference sequence). The CDR3 consists of 11 residues. The CDR3, as DNA: TGTGCCAGCAGATACGGGGACGAGCAGTACTTC. Translated: CASRYGDEQYF.

V is TRBV28 and J is TRBJ2-1; no clear D gene. V lost 8 bases, J lost 5 bases, and 13 bases lay in between. The germline gives CDR1 MDHEN, CDR2 SYDVKM. CDR3 length: 13 residues. CDR3 DNA: TGTGCCAGCTCGGAGACCTACAACAATGAGCAGTTCTTC. Residues: CASSETYNNEQFF.

The V gene is TRBV5-6, the J gene TRBJ1-5; D is unclear. The CDR3 has 15 amino acids. Germline values: CDR1 SGHDT, CDR2 YYEEEE. V was shortened by 1 base and J by 4 bases, with 12 bases between the two germline ends. CDR3 nucleotides: TGTGCCAGCAGCTTGTATGGGTTAGGGAATCAGCCCCAGCATTTT. Amino acids: CASSLYGLGNQPQHF.

This clone has just a few counts. This chain uses TRBV27 with TRBJ1-2; TRBD1 might be the D (5 bases). The V and J ends lost 0 bases and 2 bases respectively, with 10 bases between them. CDR1 and CDR2 from the germline V gene are MNHEY and SMNVEV (reference sequence). The CDR3 extends over 15 amino acids. CDR3 region: CASSLSPGTNYGYTF. CDR3 nucleotides: TGTGCCAGCAGTTTATCACCAGGGACGAACTATGGCTACACCTTC.

This clone was observed a single time. The chain is built from TRBV5-5 and TRBJ2-7; 7 bases line up with TRBD1. The CDR3 consists of 15 residues. CDR1 is SGHKS, CDR2 YYEKEE, per germline (reference sequence). The trim removed 0 bases at V and 3 bases at J, leaving 6 bases unmatched. CDR3 sequence reads: CASSLGRDSRYEQYF. CDR3 bases: TGTGCCAGCAGCTTGGGTCGGGACAGCCGCTACGAGCAGTACTTC.

The chain links TRBV7-2 to TRBJ1-5; TRBD1 is a possible D gene (5 bases). The CDR3 covers 14 residues. Between the trimmed V and J ends, which lost 1 base and 9 bases, there was a span of 13 bases. Looked up from germline, CDR1 is SGHTA and CDR2 is FQGNSA. CDR3 in amino acids: CASSLVVAGGPQHF. In DNA, the CDR3 is TGTGCCAGCAGCTTAGTCGTCGCCGGGGGGCCCCAGCATTTT.

The gene calls are TRBV28 and TRBJ2-7; possible D gene TRBD1, 6 bases. V shed 3 bases and J shed 4 bases, with 10 bases lying between them. The CDR3 contains 13 residues. Germline-derived CDR1 and CDR2 are MDHEN and SYDVKM. The CDR3 DNA reads as TGTGCCAGCAGTTTGGACAGACAGTACGAGCAGTACTTC. Amino acid sequence: CASSLDRQYEQYF.

This clone came up once. This chain joins TRBV29-1 and TRBJ1-1; 7 nucleotides agree with TRBD1. The V gene's germline CDR1 is SQVTM and CDR2 ANQGSEA. The CDR3 has 16 residues. V lost 4 bases and J lost 0; bases outside the gene matches: 11. The CDR3 spells CSVGGRTGAVNTEAFF. The CDR3 DNA sequence: TGCAGCGTTGGGGGGAGGACAGGCGCCGTGAACACTGAAGCTTTCTTT.

The chain combines TRBV19 with TRBJ2-1; no clear D. The ends were cut back, 0 bases at V and 0 bases at J, with 3 bases in the middle. The CDR3 has 14 residues. Germline loops: CDR1 LNHDA, CDR2 SQIVND (reference sequence). In DNA form, the CDR3 reads TGTGCCAGTAGTATAGACAACTCCTACAATGAGCAGTTCTTC. Protein sequence: CASSIDNSYNEQFF.

The chain links TRBV11-2 to TRBJ2-7; 11 positions match TRBD1. Unmatched junction bases numbered 3, after V lost 3 bases and J lost 2 bases. In germline, CDR1 is SGHAT, CDR2 FQNNGV. This CDR3 contains 15 residues. The CDR3 here is CASSLWTGGTYEQYF. The CDR3 DNA reads TGTGCCAGCAGCTTGTGGACAGGGGGCACCTACGAGCAGTACTTC.

The chain uses TRBV19 and TRBJ2-1; 9 positions agree with TRBD2. J was trimmed by 8 bases and V by 10 bases; bases with no gene match: 9. The CDR3 is 13 amino acids. Germline assignment: CDR1 LNHDA and CDR2 SQIVND (reference sequence). This CDR3 is CATGTSLLDEQFF. CDR3 in DNA: TGTGCCACCGGGACTAGCCTCCTGGATGAGCAGTTCTTC.

The chain combines TRBV7-2 with TRBJ2-5; 7 positions match TRBD2. This CDR3 has 16 residues. V dropped 1 base and J dropped 4; count of bases not matched to a gene: 9. Germline-derived CDR1 and CDR2 are SGHTA and FQGNSA. This chain's CDR3 is CASSLGVGGPIETQYF. CDR3 sequence (DNA): TGTGCCAGCAGCTTAGGGGTGGGAGGGCCGATAGAGACCCAGTACTTC. Full variable domain (rest looked up from reference TRBV7-2 and TRBJ2-5): GAGVSQSPSNKVTEKGKDVELRCDPISGHTALYWYRQSLGQGLEFLIYFQGNSAPDKSGLPSDRFSAERTGGSVSTLTIQRTQQEDSAVYLCASSLGVGGPIETQYFGPGTRLLVL.

The chain uses TRBV9 and TRBJ2-1, with D tentatively TRBD1 (6 bases). Between the trimmed V and J ends, which lost 0 bases and 0 bases, there was a span of 19 bases. The CDR3 sequence is 19 residues long. Germline-derived CDR1 and CDR2 are SGDLS and YYNGEE. The CDR3, as DNA: TGTGCCAGCAGCGTAGTGGGGGCCGGCGGGTATAGCTCCTACAATGAGCAGTTCTTC. It is translated as CASSVVGAGGYSSYNEQFF.

The sample holds many counts of this clone. The gene calls are TRBV10-3 and TRBJ2-3; maybe TRBD2 (6 bases). The length of the CDR3 is 13 residues. Germline V gene lookup returns CDR1 ENHRY and CDR2 SYGVKD. V dropped 7 bases and J dropped 4 bases, with 12 bases sitting between them. The CDR3 loop reads CAITSEEADTQYF. CDR3 bases: TGTGCCATCACTAGCGAGGAAGCAGATACGCAGTATTTT.